These 17 T cell receptor beta chains originate from one sample sequenced in a study of T cell responses to AZD1222 COVID-19 vaccine. Libraries were prepared by immunoSEQ multiplex PCR; TCRdb keeps only in-frame clonotypes and omits some of them. The sample holds about 180,000 clones, roughly 92% seen once. The sample in question was peripheral blood, obtained on day 0 of AZD1222 vaccination. The receptors come from an adult in good health.

This sequence joins TRBV10-3 and TRBJ2-7; TRBD2 aligns across 9 bases. Germline V lookup: CDR1 ENHRY, CDR2 SYGVKD. With V trimmed by 10 bases and J by 5 bases, 12 bases remained unmatched. The CDR3 is 14 amino acids. CDR3 in amino acids: CATSHSGSFHEQYF. CDR3 DNA: TGTGCCACTTCGCATAGCGGGAGTTTCCACGAGCAGTACTTC.

This sequence joins TRBV18 and TRBJ2-7; 10 bases are a match to TRBD1. Germline V gives CDR1 KGHSH, CDR2 LQKENI. The junction had 7 bases not matched to a gene; V was cut back by 3 bases and J by 5 bases. CDR3 length equals 15 residues. CDR3 residues: CASSPPDRGWNEQYF. The CDR3 DNA reads as TGTGCCAGCTCACCCCCGGACAGGGGGTGGAACGAGCAGTACTTC.

The rearrangement links TRBV11-3 to TRBJ1-1, with TRBD1 matching over 7 bases. The junction had 7 bases not matched to a gene; V was cut back by 5 bases and J by 4 bases. CDR1 is SGHNT and CDR2 is YENEEA in the germline V gene. CDR3 size: 14 residues. The CDR3: CASSRGPVGTEAFF. The CDR3 region has the DNA TGTGCCAGCAGCAGGGGGCCGGTGGGCACTGAAGCTTTCTTT.

The chain employs TRBV5-1 and TRBJ1-1, with D maybe TRBD1 (6 bases). V lost 4 bases to trimming and J lost 5 bases, with 18 bases between them. The V gene's germline CDR1 is SGHRS and CDR2 YFSETQ. This CDR3 spans 15 amino acids. CDR3 sequence: CASSPTGGLRTEAFF. CDR3 coding DNA: TGCGCCAGCAGCCCAACCGGGGGCCTGAGGACTGAAGCTTTCTTT. Looking up the rest from reference TRBV5-1 and TRBJ1-1 gives the full variable domain: KAGVTQTPRYLIKTRGQQVTLSCSPISGHRSVSWYQQTPGQGLQFLFEYFSETQRNKGNFPGRFSGRQFSNSRSEMNVSTLELGDSALYLCASSPTGGLRTEAFFGQGTRLTVV.

V usage is TRBV3-1 (or the pseudogene TRBV3-2) and J usage is TRBJ2-5; 7 positions match TRBD2. In germline, CDR1 is LGHDT, CDR2 YNNKEL (reference sequence). Losses at the gene ends were 3 bases for V and 3 bases for J; bases not matched to a gene: 10. This CDR3 comprises 16 residues. The CDR3, as DNA: TGTGCCAGCAGCCAGATTGGGTGGGAGGGCAAAGAGACCCAGTACTTC. Encoded protein: CASSQIGWEGKETQYF.

The V call is TRBV19, the J call TRBJ2-2; D gene ambiguous. Germline V lookup: CDR1 LNHDA, CDR2 SQIVND (reference sequence). Trimming shortened V by 4 bases and J by 4 bases, and 22 bases separated the two germline ends. This CDR3 comprises 18 residues. The CDR3 region is CASSTLPGPRRSTGELFF. CDR3 bases: TGTGCCAGTAGTACACTACCGGGCCCTCGCAGGAGCACCGGGGAGCTGTTTTTT.

This chain joins TRBV24-1 and TRBJ2-5, with 11 positions matching TRBD2. Trimming at V came to 4 bases and at J to 4 bases, leaving 4 bases not matched to a gene. CDR3 length: 15 amino acids. Germline CDR1 reads KGHDR; CDR2 reads SFDVKD. The CDR3: CATSDLSGRGETQYF. CDR3 nucleotides: TGTGCCACCAGTGACCTTAGCGGGAGGGGAGAGACCCAGTACTTC.

This chain links TRBV4-1 with TRBJ2-1; D is perhaps TRBD1 (5 bases). The V end was cut by 0 bases, the J end by 10 bases, with 10 bases between. This CDR3 region has 13 residues. Looked up from germline, CDR1 is MGHRA and CDR2 is YSYEKL. The CDR3 DNA reads TGCGCCAGCAGCCAAGATTCGTGGGGCGAGCAGTTCTTC. It is translated as CASSQDSWGEQFF.

The chain uses TRBV12-5 and TRBJ2-3, with D unclear. The V end lost 2 bases, the J end lost 2 bases, and 2 bases lay between the germline ends. Germline values: CDR1 LGHNT, CDR2 FRNRAP. This CDR3 has 12 residues. CDR3 sequence (DNA): TGTGCTAGTGGTTTGACCACAGATACGCAGTATTTT. Its translation: CASGLTTDTQYF.

Comments on this clone: This same CDR3 is encoded by further DNA sequences in the sample. The V gene is TRBV19, the J gene TRBJ1-2; 9 nucleotides line up with TRBD1. Germline CDR1 is LNHDA and CDR2 is SQIVND (reference sequence). The length of the CDR3 is 14 residues. J was trimmed by 5 bases and V by 5 bases; bases with no gene match: 6. The CDR3 DNA reads TGTGCCAGTAGTCCCGGGACAGGGTCATATGGCTACACCTTC. It encodes CASSPGTGSYGYTF.

The table lists this clone with a few counts. The J gene is TRBJ1-4, the V gene TRBV5-1; D is uncertain. CDR3 length equals 13 residues. The germline V and J ends were trimmed by 0 bases and 4 bases, with 4 bases remaining between them. CDR1 SGHRS and CDR2 YFSETQ come from the germline V gene. The CDR3 protein is CASSLAGNEKLFF. For the CDR3, the DNA is TGCGCCAGCAGCTTGGCCGGTAATGAAAAACTGTTTTTT.

Only one count was recorded for this clone. This chain joins TRBV9 and TRBJ1-1; the D gene is possibly TRBD1 (6 bases). This CDR3 region has 17 residues. CDR1 and CDR2 from the germline V gene are SGDLS and YYNGEE. V lost 4 bases and J 3 bases, leaving 22 bases between the germline ends. Here the CDR3 DNA reads TGTGCCAGCAGCCTGGTCGAGTTCAGGGGACTCGACACTGAAGCTTTCTTT. Translated: CASSLVEFRGLDTEAFF.

The chain recombines TRBV5-6 with TRBJ1-5; TRBD1 aligns across 7 bases. The V and J ends lost 3 bases and 0 bases, in that order; junction bases with no gene match: 3. The CDR3 is 15 residues long. CDR1 is SGHDT, CDR2 YYEEEE, per germline. CDR3 nucleotide sequence: TGTGCCAGCAGCTCGACAGGGACTAGCAATCAGCCCCAGCATTTT. Translating it yields CASSSTGTSNQPQHF. Based on the CDR3 plus reference TRBV5-6 and TRBJ1-5, the full variable domain is DAGVTQSPTHLIKTRGQQVTLRCSPKSGHDTVSWYQQALGQGPQFIFQYYEEEERQRGNFPDRFSGHQFPNYSSELNVNALLLGDSALYLCASSSTGTSNQPQHFGDGTRLSIL.

The rearrangement links TRBV6-5 to TRBJ1-2; a weak D match, TRBD1 (5 bases). Germline values: CDR1 MNHEY, CDR2 SVGAGI. This CDR3 is built from 15 residues. V was pared by 6 bases and J by 10 bases, with 24 bases between. The CDR3: CASSLMTATGSYYTF. The CDR3 DNA sequence: TGTGCCAGCAGCCTTATGACAGCCACAGGATCATACTACACCTTC.

The sample holds one count of this clone. One end of the junction does not line up with germline, which may come from a read error. V gene TRBV7-9 combines with J gene TRBJ1-1; TRBD1 matches at 8 bases. The CDR3 totals 13 residues. Germline V gene sequence: CDR1 SEHNR, CDR2 FQNEAQ (reference sequence). The CDR3 here is CASSPDRATKAFF. As DNA, the CDR3 is TGTGCCAGCAGCCCGGACAGGGCCACTAAAGCTTTCTTT.

The genes are TRBV5-6 and TRBJ2-2; 7 bases map to TRBD1. The V gene's germline CDR1 is SGHDT and CDR2 YYEEEE. The CDR3 loop spans 14 amino acids. Unmatched junction bases numbered 4, after V lost 4 bases and J lost 4 bases. CDR3 loop: CASSAQGTTGELFF. The DNA for the CDR3 is TGTGCCAGCAGCGCACAGGGGACCACCGGGGAGCTGTTTTTT.

V gene TRBV4-2 combines with J gene TRBJ2-2; 9 bases line up with TRBD2. CDR3 length equals 18 residues. Germline V gene sequence: CDR1 LGHNA, CDR2 YNFKEQ. Trimming cost V 0 bases and J 6 bases; bases outside gene matches: 11. CDR3 loop: CASSQDHSGGRAPGELFF. CDR3 sequence (DNA): TGTGCCAGCAGCCAAGATCACTCAGGCGGGAGGGCCCCCGGGGAGCTGTTTTTT.